The subject of this entry is one T cell receptor beta chain. This specimen belongs to a study of blood T cell repertoires in COVID-19. The overall study: Samples came from the United States, Italy and Spain, spanning acute and convalescent COVID-19. In each case, the material was cDNA or gDNA derived from T cells, B-cell-depleted T cells, or PBMCs.

Authors' data handling: Quantification of nucleated cells was approximated via reference gene primer amplification. Only in-frame clones appear in the TCRdb table, and some are missing; sequencing was by immunoSEQ multiplex PCR. That table is the source of V, J and clone size, and D and trimming were worked out from the DNA. The sample holds 110,000 to 150,000 clones, approximately 84% seen once. This CDR3 is built from 13 residues. The V gene lost 9 bases and the J gene lost 0 bases, with 12 bases spanning the gap. Per the germline V gene, CDR1 is MNHEY and CDR2 is SMNVEV (reference sequence). The chain employs TRBV27 and TRBJ2-7, with D tentatively TRBD2 (6 bases). Sequenced: peripheral blood. The sequence derives from a woman in her sixties or seventies with acute or convalescent COVID-19. Here the CDR3 DNA reads TGTGCCAGTAGTAGCGGCAGCTCCTACGAGCAGTACTTC. Protein sequence: CASSSGSSYEQYF.